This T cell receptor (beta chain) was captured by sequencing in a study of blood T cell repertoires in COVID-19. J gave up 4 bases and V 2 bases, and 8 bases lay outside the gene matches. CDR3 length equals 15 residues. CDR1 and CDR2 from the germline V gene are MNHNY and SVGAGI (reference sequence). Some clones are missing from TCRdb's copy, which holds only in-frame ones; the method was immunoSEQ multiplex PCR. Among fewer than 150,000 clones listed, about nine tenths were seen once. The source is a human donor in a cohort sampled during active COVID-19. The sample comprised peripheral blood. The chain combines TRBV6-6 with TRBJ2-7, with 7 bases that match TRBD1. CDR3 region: CASSYLDRIGYEQYF. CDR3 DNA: TGTGCCAGCAGTTACCTGGACAGGATAGGTTACGAGCAGTACTTC.